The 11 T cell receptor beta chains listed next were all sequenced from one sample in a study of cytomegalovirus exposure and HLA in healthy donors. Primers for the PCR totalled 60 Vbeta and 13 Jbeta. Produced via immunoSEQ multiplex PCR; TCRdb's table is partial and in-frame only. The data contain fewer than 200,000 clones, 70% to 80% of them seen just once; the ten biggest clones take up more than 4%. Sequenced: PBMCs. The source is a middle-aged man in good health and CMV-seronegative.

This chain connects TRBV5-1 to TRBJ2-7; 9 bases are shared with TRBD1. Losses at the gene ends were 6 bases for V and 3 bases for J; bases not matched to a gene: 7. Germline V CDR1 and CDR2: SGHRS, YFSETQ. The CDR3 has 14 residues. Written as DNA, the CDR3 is TGCGCCAGCACCTCTACAGGGGGCGGCTACGAGCAGTACTTC. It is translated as CASTSTGGGYEQYF.

The CDR3 here is CASSYSNTPGYGYTF. CDR3 DNA sequence: TGTGCCAGCAGTTACTCGAATACTCCCGGCTATGGCTACACCTTC. The V call is TRBV6-6, the J call TRBJ1-2; D uncertain. The CDR3 contains 15 residues. V lost 0 bases and J lost 4, with 12 bases in between. Germline V lookup: CDR1 MNHNY, CDR2 SVGAGI (reference sequence).

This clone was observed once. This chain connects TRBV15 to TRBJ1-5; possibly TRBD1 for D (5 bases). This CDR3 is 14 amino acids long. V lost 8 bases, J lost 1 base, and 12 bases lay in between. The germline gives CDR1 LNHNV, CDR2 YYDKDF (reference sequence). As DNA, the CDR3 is TGTGCCACCGGGGTTGGGGGGAGCAATCAGCCCCAGCATTTT. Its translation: CATGVGGSNQPQHF.

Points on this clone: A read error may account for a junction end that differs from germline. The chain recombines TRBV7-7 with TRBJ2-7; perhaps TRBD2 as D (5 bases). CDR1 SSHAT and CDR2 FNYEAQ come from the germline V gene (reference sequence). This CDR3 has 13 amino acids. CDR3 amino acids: CASSLGRSGEQYF. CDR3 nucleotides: TGTGCTAGCAGCCTCGGTCGATCGGGGGAGCAGTACTTC.

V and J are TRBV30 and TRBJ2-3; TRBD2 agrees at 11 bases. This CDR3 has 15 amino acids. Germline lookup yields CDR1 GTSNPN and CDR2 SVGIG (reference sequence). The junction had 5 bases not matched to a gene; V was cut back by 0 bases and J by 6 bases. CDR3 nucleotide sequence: TGTGCCTGGAGTGTACTGGGACTAGCGGCGGATACGCAGTATTTT. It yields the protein CAWSVLGLAADTQYF.

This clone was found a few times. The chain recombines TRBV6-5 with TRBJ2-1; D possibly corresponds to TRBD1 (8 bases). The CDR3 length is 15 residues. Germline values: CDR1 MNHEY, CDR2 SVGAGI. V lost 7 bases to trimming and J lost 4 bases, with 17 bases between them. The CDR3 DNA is TGTGCCAGCACCACAGGGGGACTACGATACAATGAGCAGTTCTTC. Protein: CASTTGGLRYNEQFF.

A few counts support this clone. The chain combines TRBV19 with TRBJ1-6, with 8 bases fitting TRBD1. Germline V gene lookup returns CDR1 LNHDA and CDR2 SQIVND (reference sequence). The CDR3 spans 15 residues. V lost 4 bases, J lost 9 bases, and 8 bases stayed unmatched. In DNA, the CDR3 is TGTGCCAGTAGTACCCCGGGACAGGTTTCTTCACCCCTCCACTTT. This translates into CASSTPGQVSSPLHF.

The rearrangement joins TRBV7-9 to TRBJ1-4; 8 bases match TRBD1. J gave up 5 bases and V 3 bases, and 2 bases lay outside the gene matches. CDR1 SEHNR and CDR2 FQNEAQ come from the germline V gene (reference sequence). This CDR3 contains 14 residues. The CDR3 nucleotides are TGTGCCAGCAGCTTTCGACAGGGGAATGAAAAACTGTTTTTT. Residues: CASSFRQGNEKLFF.

The DNA for the CDR3 is TGTGCCAGTACCCCGGACAACTGGAACACTGAAGCTTTCTTT. Protein: CASTPDNWNTEAFF. The chain uses TRBV19 and TRBJ1-1; TRBD1 might be the D (5 bases). Trimming removed 7 bases from V and 1 base from J, with 13 bases in between. This CDR3 region has 14 residues. Germline CDR1 reads LNHDA; CDR2 reads SQIVND (reference sequence).

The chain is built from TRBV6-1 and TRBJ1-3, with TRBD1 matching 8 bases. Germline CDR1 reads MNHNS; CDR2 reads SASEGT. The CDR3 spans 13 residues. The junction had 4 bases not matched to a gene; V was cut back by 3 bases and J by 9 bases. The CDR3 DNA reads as TGTGCCAGCAGTGAGACAGGGGTTGGCACCATATATTTT. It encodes CASSETGVGTIYF.

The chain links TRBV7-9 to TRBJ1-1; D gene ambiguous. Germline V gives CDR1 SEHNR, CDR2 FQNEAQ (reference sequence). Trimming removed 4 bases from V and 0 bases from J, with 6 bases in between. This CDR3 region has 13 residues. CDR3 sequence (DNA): TGTGCCAGCAGCTATACAGTGAACACTGAAGCTTTCTTT. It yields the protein CASSYTVNTEAFF.